The clone carrying this T cell receptor (beta chain) has a handful of counts. Its antigen remains unknown. One entry per CDR3 protein results from TCRdb running MiXCR on the 5' RACE reads. The data show 690,000 or so distinct CDR3 sequences, 6.1% seen once. Healthy Caucasian individuals made up all the donors. The V segment lost 4 bases and the J segment 4 bases; nucleotides outside the gene matches: 7. The CDR3 has 17 residues. Germline CDR1 SGHRS, CDR2 YFSETQ. The source of the sample is a study of identical twins. General study points: Fewer insertions were carried by abundant cord blood beta clonotypes, but none was seen in memory repertoires. Shared out-of-frame alpha sequences (those common to twins) showed excess low generation probability. Modeled out-of-frame TCR alpha sharing in monozygotic twins fell below observed levels.

Specimen: naive T cells sorted from blood. The sequence was obtained from a man younger than 35 in good health. The rearrangement joins TRBV5-1 to TRBJ2-1, with 14 bases identical to TRBD2. The CDR3 sequence is CASSRTSGRSLYNEQFF. The CDR3 nucleotides are TGCGCCAGCAGCAGGACTAGCGGGAGGTCCCTTTACAATGAGCAGTTCTTC.